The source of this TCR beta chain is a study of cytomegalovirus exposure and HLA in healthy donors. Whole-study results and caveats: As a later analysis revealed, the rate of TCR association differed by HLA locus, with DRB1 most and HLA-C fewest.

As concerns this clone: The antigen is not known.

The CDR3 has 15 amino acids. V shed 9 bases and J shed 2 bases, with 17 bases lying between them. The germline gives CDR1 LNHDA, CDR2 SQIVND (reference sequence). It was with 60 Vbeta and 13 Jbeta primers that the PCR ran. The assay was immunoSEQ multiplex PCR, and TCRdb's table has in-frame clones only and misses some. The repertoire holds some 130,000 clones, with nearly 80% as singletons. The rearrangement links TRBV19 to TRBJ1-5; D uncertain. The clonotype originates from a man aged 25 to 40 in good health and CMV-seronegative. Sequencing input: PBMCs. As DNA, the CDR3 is TGTGCCAGCGACTCGAGGGTCCTTGGCAATCAGCCCCAGCATTTT. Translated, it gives CASDSRVLGNQPQHF.